This TCR beta chain was sequenced in a study of graft-versus-host responses after intestinal transplantation. Across the whole study: Transplant recipients had multivisceral, liver-intestinal, or isolated intestinal grafts. The whole recipient group had anti-thymocyte globulin induction followed by tacrolimus and steroids for approximately three years. Study observations and caveats: Analysis identified GvH clones in recipient marrow, with some appearing first in ileum or blood.

CDR3 length: 13 residues. Notes on this clone: As yet, its antigen is unknown.

The repertoire was sequenced with immunoSEQ multiplex PCR; TCRdb's copy has only in-frame clones and lacks some. The top ten hold about 0.073% of the sample, which has 85,000 to 100,000 clones, roughly 92% seen once. The rearrangement uses TRBV21-1 and TRBJ1-2; the tabulated D call, TRBD1, remains unverified against the DNA. TRBV21-1 is a pseudogene segment. This receptor was obtained from a human donor who was the organ donor for an intestinal transplant. Material: unstimulated CD8+ T cells sorted from spleen or lymph node cells, obtained before transplant. CDR3 loop: CASSNPGDYGYTF. The CDR3 DNA reads TGTGCCAGCAGCAATCCAGGGGACTATGGCTACACCTTC.